This TCR beta chain originates from a study of blood T cell repertoires in COVID-19. This clone showed up just once. The germline V and J ends were trimmed by 5 bases and 1 base, with 11 bases remaining between them. Germline values: CDR1 GTSNPN, CDR2 SVGIG (reference sequence). The CDR3 length is 13 residues. The assay was immunoSEQ multiplex PCR, and TCRdb's table has in-frame clones only and misses some. Of 400,000 to 450,000 clones in the sample, over 75% were seen once. This TCR was sampled from a man aged 25-45 years who had recovered from COVID-19. Sequencing used PBMCs or T cells enriched from blood (not recorded which). The rearrangement joins TRBV30 to TRBJ1-1; D gene uncertain. The CDR3 protein is CAWCSNWNTEAFF. In nucleotides, the CDR3 is TGTGCCTGGTGTTCAAACTGGAACACTGAAGCTTTCTTT.